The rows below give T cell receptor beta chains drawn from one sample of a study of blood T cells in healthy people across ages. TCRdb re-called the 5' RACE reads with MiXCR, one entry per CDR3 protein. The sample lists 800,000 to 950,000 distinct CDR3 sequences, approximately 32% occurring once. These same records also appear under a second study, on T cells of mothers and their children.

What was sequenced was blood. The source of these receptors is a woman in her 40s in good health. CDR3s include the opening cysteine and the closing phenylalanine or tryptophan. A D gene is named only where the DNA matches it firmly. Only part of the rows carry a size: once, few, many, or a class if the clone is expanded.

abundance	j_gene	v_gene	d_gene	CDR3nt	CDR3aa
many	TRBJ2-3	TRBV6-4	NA	TGTGCCAGCAGTGTGGGGGGCACCCGCACAGATACGCAGTATTTT	CASSVGGTRTDTQYF
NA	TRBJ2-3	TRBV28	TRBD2	TGTGCCAGCAGTATTCCCAGGGGACAGACTAGCGGGATCCCAGATACGCAGTATTTT	CASSIPRGQTSGIPDTQYF
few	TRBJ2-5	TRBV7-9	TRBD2	TGTGCCAGCAGTTCTAGTCCGGGACTAGCGGGGCTGCAAGAGACCCAGTACTTC	CASSSSPGLAGLQETQYF
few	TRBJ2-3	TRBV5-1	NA	TGCGCCAGCAGCCCAGGACGGGGGACATTAGGTAACAGGGGCACAGATACGCAGTATTTT	CASSPGRGTLGNRGTDTQYF
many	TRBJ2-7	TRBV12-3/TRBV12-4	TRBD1	TGTGCCAGCAGTTCCCCCAACCGGGACAGGGGGCTCGAGCAGTACTTC	CASSSPNRDRGLEQYF
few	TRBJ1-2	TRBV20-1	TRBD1	TGCAGTGCTAGAGCCAAGACAGGGAACTATGGCTACACCTTC	CSARAKTGNYGYTF
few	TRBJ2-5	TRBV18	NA	TGTGCCAGCTCACCACCGTCCAGGCCCCAAGAGACCCAGTACTTC	CASSPPSRPQETQYF
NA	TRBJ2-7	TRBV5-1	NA	TGCGCCAGCACCCGGGAGGGGGCGGGCGAGCAGTACTTC	CASTREGAGEQYF
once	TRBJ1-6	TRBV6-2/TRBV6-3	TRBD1	TGTGCCAGCAGTTATCCCGGACAGGGAGAGTGGGCCCACTTT	CASSYPGQGEWAHF
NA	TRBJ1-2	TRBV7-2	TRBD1	TGTGCCAGCACCCTACCCCGACAGGGGACCTACTATGGCTACACCTTC	CASTLPRQGTYYGYTF
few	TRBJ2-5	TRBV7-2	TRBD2	TGTGCCAGCAGCCCCGACCGGACTAGCGGGGGGCATATACAAGAGACCCAGTACTTC	CASSPDRTSGGHIQETQYF
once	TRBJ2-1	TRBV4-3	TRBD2	TGCGCCAGCAACCAGGGGAGTAGCGGGGACAATGAGCAGTTCTTC	CASNQGSSGDNEQFF
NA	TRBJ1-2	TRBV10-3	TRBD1	TGTGCCACCGAGGAGACAGGGGCCTATGGCTACACCTTC	CATEETGAYGYTF
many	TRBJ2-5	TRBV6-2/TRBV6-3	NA	TGTGCCAGCAGTTACTCGTTGACGGGACTCCCCCAAGAGACCCAGTACTTC	CASSYSLTGLPQETQYF
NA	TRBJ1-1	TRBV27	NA	TGTGCCAGCAGCCAAGATGGGCAGGGGTTCGGGAACACTGAAGCTTTCTTT	CASSQDGQGFGNTEAFF
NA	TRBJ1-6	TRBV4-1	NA	TGCGCCAGCAGCCAGACGGAGAGCTCCTATAATTCACCCCTCCACTTT	CASSQTESSYNSPLHF
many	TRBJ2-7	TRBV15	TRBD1	TGTGCCACCAGCCGGGGACAGGGCGCGGACGAGCAGTACTTC	CATSRGQGADEQYF
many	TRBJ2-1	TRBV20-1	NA	TGCAGTGCTAGGAAGCGTGCAACTACCCCGGATGAGCAGTTCTTC	CSARKRATTPDEQFF
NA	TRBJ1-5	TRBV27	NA	NA	CASSTWTGGRYEQYFGQPQHF
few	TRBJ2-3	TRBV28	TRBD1	TGTGCCAGCAGGTCGCTGGACAGGGCAGATACGCAGTATTTT	CASRSLDRADTQYF
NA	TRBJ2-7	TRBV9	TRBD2	TGTGCCAGCAGCGCGAGCGGGGGGACCTACGAGCGGTACTTC	CASSASGGTYERYF
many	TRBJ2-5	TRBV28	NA	TGTGCCAGCAACCATCTATCTGCGGCGGAGACCCAGTACTTC	CASNHLSAAETQYF
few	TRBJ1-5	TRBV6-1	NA	TGTGCCAGCAGTGCCTATGACCCGGGGCTTTCCGGCAATCAGCCCCAGCATTTT	CASSAYDPGLSGNQPQHF
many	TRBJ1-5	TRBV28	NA	TGTGCCAGCAGTTCCCTCTCGACTAGCAATCAGCCCCAGCATTTT	CASSSLSTSNQPQHF
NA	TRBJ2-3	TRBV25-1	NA	TGTGCCAGCAGTGAATACAGGTCTCTAGCAGATACGCAGTATTTT	CASSEYRSLADTQYF
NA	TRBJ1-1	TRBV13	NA	TGTGCCAGCAGTCGGGGACTGGAGAACACTGAAGCTTTCTTT	CASSRGLENTEAFF
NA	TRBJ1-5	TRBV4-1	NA	TGCGCCAGCAGCCAAGTTGCTGGACAGAGGGACCAGCCCCAGCATTTT	CASSQVAGQRDQPQHF
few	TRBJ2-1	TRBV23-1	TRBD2	TGCGCCAGCAGTCACAGGACTAGCGGAACGAATGAGCAGTTCTTC	CASSHRTSGTNEQFF
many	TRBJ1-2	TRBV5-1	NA	TGCGCCAGCAGCTTAAGGTCGGCAGGCTATGGCTACACCTTC	CASSLRSAGYGYTF
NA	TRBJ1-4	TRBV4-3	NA	TGCGCCAGCAGCCGAGTTTCGCGGGGAGAAAAACTGTTTTTT	CASSRVSRGEKLFF
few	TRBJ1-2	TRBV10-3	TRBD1	TGTGCCATCAGTGATTGGACAGGACCTAACTATGGCTACACCTTC	CAISDWTGPNYGYTF
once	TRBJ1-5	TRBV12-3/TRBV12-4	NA	TGTGCCAGCAGTTTGATTGAGGGACATAGCAATCAGCCCCAGCATTTT	CASSLIEGHSNQPQHF
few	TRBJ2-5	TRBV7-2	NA	TGTGCCAGCAGCCCCTCCTCCCTTGAGACCCAGTACTTC	CASSPSSLETQYF
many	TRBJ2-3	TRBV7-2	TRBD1	TGTGCCAGCAGCGTATCGGCAGGGGGCGGCACAGATACGCAGTATTTT	CASSVSAGGGTDTQYF
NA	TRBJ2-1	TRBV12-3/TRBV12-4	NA	TGTGCCAGCAGTTTAGGAGACGTCTCCTACAATGAGCAGTTCTTC	CASSLGDVSYNEQFF
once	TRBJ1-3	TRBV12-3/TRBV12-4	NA	TGTGCCAGCACCATCTACTCTGGAAACACCATATATTTT	CASTIYSGNTIYF
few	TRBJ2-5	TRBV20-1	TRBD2	TGCAGTGCGCTTCCGGGACTAGCGGGGGGGAATCTAAAAGAGACCCAGTACTTC	CSALPGLAGGNLKETQYF
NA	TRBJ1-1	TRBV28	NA	TGTGCCAACAGTTCCCTAAGGGGCTTGATGAACACTGAAGCTTTCTTT	CANSSLRGLMNTEAFF
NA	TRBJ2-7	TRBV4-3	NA	TGCGCCAGCAGCCAAGATGCAACGACCTACGAGCAGTACTTC	CASSQDATTYEQYF
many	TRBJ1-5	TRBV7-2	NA	TGTGCCAGCAGCTTAGCGTATGTTGTGATGTGGGTGGGGCCGGTGCCCCAGCATTTT	CASSLAYVVMWVGPVPQHF
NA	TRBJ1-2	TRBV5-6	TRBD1	TGTGCCAGCACCACTCCCTCGCGTGGGACAGTCTCCAAGGGCTACACCTTC	CASTTPSRGTVSKGYTF
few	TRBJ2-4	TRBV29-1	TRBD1	TGCAGCGTTGAAGACCCGGCGGGACAGGGTTCCTACAATGAGCAGTACTTC	CSVEDPAGQGSYNEQYF
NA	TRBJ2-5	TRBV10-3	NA	TGTGCCTCCGAGACGGAAGATGGGAAACGGACCCAGTACTTC	CASETEDGKRTQYF
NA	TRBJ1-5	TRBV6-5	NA	TGTGCCAGCAGACTAGAATCGGGTCAGCCCCAGCATTTT	CASRLESGQPQHF
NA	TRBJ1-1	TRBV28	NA	TGTGCCAGCACCTCCGGACAGGAAGCTTTCTTT	CASTSGQEAFF
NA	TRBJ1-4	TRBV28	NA	TGTGCCAGCAGTCTACTCCAGACTGGGAAACTGTTTTTT	CASSLLQTGKLFF
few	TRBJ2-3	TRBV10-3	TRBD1	TGTGCCTCCGGACAGGACACAGATACGCAGTATTTT	CASGQDTDTQYF